Sequencing of this T cell receptor beta chain was carried out in a study of cytomegalovirus exposure and HLA in healthy donors. This CDR3 has 12 residues. The V and J ends lost 6 bases and 4 bases, in that order; junction bases with no gene match: 0. Germline lookup yields CDR1 MNHEY and CDR2 SVGAGI. Measured with immunoSEQ multiplex PCR; TCRdb has only the in-frame clones, and not every one. The sample yields some 170,000 clones, about 86% seen once. General observations from the study: Testing in vitro showed a few CMV-associated chains specific for CMV antigens. Listed as cytomegalovirus-associated were around 160 TCR beta chains.

As regards this clone: Its antigen is unknown.

The rearrangement joins TRBV6-5 to TRBJ1-2, with 9 bases aligning to TRBD1. The sequencing input was PBMCs. The sequence derives from a woman aged 25 to 39 in good health and CMV-seronegative. The CDR3 nucleotides are TGTGCCAGCAGGACAGGGGGCTATGGCTACACCTTC. This encodes CASRTGGYGYTF.